The table lists the clone carrying this T cell receptor beta chain with many counts. The data were taken from a study of low-dose radiotherapy and immunotherapy resistance in tumors. Study in general: Across 26 weeks, 13 Gy in total went to Cohort 2, delivered as 1 Gy per fraction every two weeks.

Time point of the sample: before trial treatment. Ipilimumab, nivolumab, aspirin, low-dose cyclophosphamide and low-dose radiotherapy were administered to donors. The CDR3 runs to 14 residues. Looked up from germline, CDR1 is SGHVS and CDR2 is FNYEAQ. The germline V and J ends were trimmed by 5 bases and 10 bases, with 18 bases remaining between them. First-strand cDNA relied on TRAV- and TRBV-specific primers spanning alpha and beta chains. TCRs underwent 20 PCR cycles of amplification with a constant-region primer and V-primer adapter. TCRdb itself ran the reads through MiXCR, one entry per CDR3 protein. The sample carries tens of thousands of distinct CDR3 sequences, around 31% recorded once.

The clonotype originates from a female donor with ovarian cancer. The V and J genes are TRBV7-6 and TRBJ2-1; D gene unclear. This material consisted of PBMCs, taken before treatment. The CDR3 bases are TGTGCCAGCAGCCCCGACTTCAAGATTTCGGAGCAGTTCTTC. This encodes CASSPDFKISEQFF.